Listed here are 15 T cell receptor beta chains from one sample, sequenced in a study of radiotherapy plus CTLA-4 blockade in lung cancer. This table comes from immunoSEQ multiplex PCR, and its TCRdb copy is limited to in-frame clones, with some not included. The data show over 85,000 clones, 65% to 75% seen once. The specimen comprised peripheral blood, sampled from a patient treated with radiotherapy plus ipilimumab. The receptors stem from a human donor with non-small cell lung cancer who had a partial response to radiotherapy plus ipilimumab. Some clones in this sample may be carry-over from other donors' samples.

With respect to this clone: Different DNA sequences within this sample yield the same CDR3. The gene calls are TRBV5-1 and TRBJ2-1; TRBD1 aligns across 7 bases. Losses at the gene ends were 4 bases for V and 4 bases for J; bases not matched to a gene: 5. The V gene's germline CDR1 is SGHRS and CDR2 YFSETQ. The CDR3 is made up of 14 amino acids. As DNA, the CDR3 is TGCGCCAGCAGCCTGGGGACAGTTTACAATGAGCAGTTCTTC. Translating it yields CASSLGTVYNEQFF.

This clone was counted between two and nine times. This chain uses TRBV6-5 with TRBJ2-5; D is possibly TRBD1 (6 bases). Trimming stripped 5 bases from V and 5 bases from J, with 12 bases between. Germline V gene lookup returns CDR1 MNHEY and CDR2 SVGAGI. This CDR3 is 13 amino acids long. CDR3 nucleotides: TGTGCCAGCAGTAATAACAGGGTTGAGACCCAGTACTTC. This codes for CASSNNRVETQYF.

V is TRBV5-1 and J is TRBJ1-5; no reliable D call. Germline V CDR1 and CDR2: SGHRS, YFSETQ. The CDR3 is 15 amino acids. Between the trimmed V and J ends, which lost 4 bases and 3 bases, there was a span of 14 bases. CDR3 nucleotides: TGCGCCAGCAGCAGGTCCGGGAGCGACAATCAGCCCCAGCATTTT. Amino acids: CASSRSGSDNQPQHF.

CDR3 DNA sequence: TGTGCCAGCAGCCCCACCATGGGAGGGTGGGCCACCGGGGAGCTGTTTTTT. Residues: CASSPTMGGWATGELFF. The chain is built from TRBV28 and TRBJ2-2, with 7 bases aligning to TRBD2. Germline V gene data show CDR1 as MDHEN and CDR2 as SYDVKM. The CDR3 has 17 amino acids. V gave up 6 bases and J gave up 4 bases; unmatched junction bases: 14.

Points on this clone: An end of the junction does not agree with germline; a read error may underlie this. V gene TRBV7-3 combines with J gene TRBJ1-5; D is unclear. Germline CDR1 is SGHTA and CDR2 is FQGTGA. The CDR3 runs to 13 residues. For the CDR3, the DNA is TGTGCCAGCGGCTTAACTCCAGATCAGCCCCAGCATTTT. Its protein product is CASGLTPDQPQHF.

This clone was seen only a few times. The chain combines TRBV14 with TRBJ1-4; tentative D call: TRBD1 (5 bases). The germline V and J ends were trimmed by 7 bases and 4 bases, with 10 bases remaining between them. In germline, CDR1 is SGHDN, CDR2 FVKESK. CDR3 length: 13 residues. CDR3 coding DNA: TGTGCCAGCACCCGGGGGTTTAATGAAAAACTGTTTTTT. Amino acids: CASTRGFNEKLFF.

This clone was seen once. This rearrangement joins TRBV5-8 to TRBJ2-1; 9 bases align to TRBD2. The CDR3 covers 15 residues. Germline trimming cut 5 bases from V and 0 bases from J; bases unmatched to any gene: 3. Per germline, CDR1 SGHTS and CDR2 YDEGEE. CDR3 in DNA: TGTGCCAGCAGGTTGACTAGCGGCTCCTACAATGAGCAGTTCTTC. Translation: CASRLTSGSYNEQFF. Drawing the rest from reference TRBV5-8 and TRBJ2-1, the complete variable domain is EAGVTQSPTHLIKTRGQQATLRCSPISGHTSVYWYQQALGLGLQFLLWYDEGEERNRGNFPPRFSGRQFPNYSSELNVNALELEDSALYLCASRLTSGSYNEQFFGPGTRLTVL.

V is TRBV19 and J is TRBJ2-2; TRBD2 aligns across 8 bases. Looked up from germline, CDR1 is LNHDA and CDR2 is SQIVND (reference sequence). The length of the CDR3 is 15 residues. V lost 1 base and J lost 7; bases outside the gene matches: 5. In DNA form, the CDR3 reads TGTGCCAGTAGTATAGGGGGACTAGGATTCGGGGAGCTGTTTTTT. This gives the protein CASSIGGLGFGELFF. The complete variable domain, with remaining parts taken from reference TRBV19 and TRBJ2-2, reads DGGITQSPKYLFRKEGQNVTLSCEQNLNHDAMYWYRQDPGQGLRLIYYSQIVNDFQKGDIAEGYSVSREKKESFPLTVTSAQKNPTAFYLCASSIGGLGFGELFFGEGSRLTVL.

This chain joins TRBV15 and TRBJ2-1; 12 bases line up with TRBD2. The CDR3 totals 15 residues. Germline loops: CDR1 LNHNV, CDR2 YYDKDF (reference sequence). Trimming at V came to 3 bases and at J to 10 bases, leaving 7 bases not matched to a gene. CDR3 nucleotide sequence: TGTGCCACCAGCAGTGGACTAGCGGGGATAGGCGAGCAGTTCTTC. It translates to CATSSGLAGIGEQFF.

This clone showed up just a few times. V gene TRBV15 combines with J gene TRBJ1-1; tentative D call: TRBD1 (5 bases). The V end was cut by 0 bases, the J end by 4 bases, with 9 bases between. Germline assignment: CDR1 LNHNV and CDR2 YYDKDF (reference sequence). The CDR3 extends over 14 amino acids. The CDR3: CATSRDIGGTEAFF. For the CDR3, the DNA is TGTGCCACCAGCAGAGATATCGGGGGCACTGAAGCTTTCTTT.

Regarding this clone: A much larger clone lies a single base off, so this may be a read error. This rearrangement joins TRBV30 to TRBJ1-3; D remains unclear. Germline values: CDR1 GTSNPN, CDR2 SVGIG (reference sequence). The CDR3 is 13 residues long. This CDR3 reads CACFRGPRTTIHF. The CDR3 DNA reads as TGTGCCTGTTTTCGAGGCCCGCGAACCACCATACATTTT.

The rearrangement uses TRBV30 and TRBJ2-4; 7 bases match TRBD2. From germline, CDR1 is GTSNPN and CDR2 SVGIG (reference sequence). This CDR3 has 12 residues. J lost 7 bases, V lost 2 bases, and 2 bases had no gene match. CDR3 amino acids: CAWSFGGNIQYF. The CDR3, as DNA: TGTGCCTGGAGTTTCGGGGGGAACATTCAGTACTTC.

The V gene is TRBV5-4, the J gene TRBJ2-7; tentative D call: TRBD2 (5 bases). Germline CDR1 is SGHNT and CDR2 is YYREEE (reference sequence). V lost 0 bases to trimming and J lost 4 bases, with 8 bases between them. The CDR3 has 13 residues. CDR3 DNA: TGTGCCAGCAGCTTGGACGGAGGATACGAGCAGTACTTC. Its protein product is CASSLDGGYEQYF.

V and J are TRBV15 and TRBJ2-3; 9 positions agree with TRBD1. CDR1 and CDR2 (germline): LNHNV, YYDKDF (reference sequence). The CDR3 is made up of 14 amino acids. V dropped 5 bases and J dropped 3; count of bases not matched to a gene: 3. This CDR3 is CATSEDRGTDTQYF. CDR3 sequence (DNA): TGTGCCACCAGCGAGGACAGGGGAACAGATACGCAGTATTTT.

The chain couples TRBV4-1 to TRBJ2-1; D not resolved. Germline CDR1 reads MGHRA; CDR2 reads YSYEKL. The CDR3 is 17 residues long. Trimming left V 0 bases short and J 4 bases short, with 16 bases between. This CDR3 reads CASSQDISQVTYNEQFF. The DNA of the CDR3 is TGCGCCAGCAGCCAAGATATCTCGCAGGTTACGTACAATGAGCAGTTCTTC.